This T cell receptor beta chain derives from a study of CD8+CD57+ T cells in acquired aplastic anemia. In patients chosen for sequencing, flow cytometry had shown CD8+CD57+ cell expansion. CDR3 and TCR beta VDJ profiling relied on a genomic DNA template. TCRdb independently ran MiXCR on the reads; one entry per CDR3 protein. Of about 200,000 distinct CDR3 sequences listed, roughly 50% are singletons. The TCR sequence derives from a human donor with aplastic anemia. Input material: sorted CD4+, CD8+, or CD8+CD57+ T cells (not recorded which) from PBMCs.

DNA of the CDR3: TGTGCCAGCAGTGAGCTACAGGGGGCGGTGAACAATGAGCAGTTCTTC. Translating it yields CASSELQGAVNNEQFF. The chain has TRBV7-2 and TRBJ2-1, with 9 bases aligning to TRBD1. Unmatched junction bases numbered 11, after V lost 6 bases and J lost 5 bases. The CDR3 totals 16 residues. CDR1 is SGHTA and CDR2 is FQGNSA in the germline V gene.